This T cell receptor (beta chain) stems from a study of CD8 T cells in ankylosing spondylitis. TCRdb independently ran MiXCR on the 5' RACE reads; one entry per CDR3 protein. The sample includes roughly 180,000 distinct CDR3 sequences, just over 9.5% seen only once; the top ten take less than 15%. The V end lost 5 bases, the J end lost 2 bases, and 12 bases lay between the germline ends. This CDR3 spans 14 amino acids. CDR1 and CDR2 from the germline V gene are MDHEN and SYDVKM. A few counts support this clonotype. J is TRBJ1-1 and V is TRBV28; tentative D call: TRBD1 (5 bases). Input material: blood, either unsorted or a sorted T cell fraction (not recorded which). The sequence was collected from a female donor with ankylosing spondylitis or in good health (not recorded which). The chain's CDR3 is CASSPVGGNTEAFF. The CDR3 region has the DNA TGTGCCAGCAGTCCCGTGGGGGGAAACACTGAAGCTTTCTTT.